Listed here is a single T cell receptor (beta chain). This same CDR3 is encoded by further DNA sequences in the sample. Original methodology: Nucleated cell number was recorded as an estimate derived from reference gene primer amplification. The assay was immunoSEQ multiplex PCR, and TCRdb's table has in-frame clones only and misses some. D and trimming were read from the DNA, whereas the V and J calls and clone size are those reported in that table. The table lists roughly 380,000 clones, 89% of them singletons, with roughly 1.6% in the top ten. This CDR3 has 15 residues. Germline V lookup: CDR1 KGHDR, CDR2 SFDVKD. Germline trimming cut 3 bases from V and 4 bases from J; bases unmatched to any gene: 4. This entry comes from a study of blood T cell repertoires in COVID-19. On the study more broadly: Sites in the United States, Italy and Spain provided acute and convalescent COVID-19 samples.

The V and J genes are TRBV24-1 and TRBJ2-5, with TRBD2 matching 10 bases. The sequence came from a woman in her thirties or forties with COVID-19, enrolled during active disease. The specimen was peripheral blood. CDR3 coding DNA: TGTGCCACCAGTGATCCCCGGACTAGCGGAGAGACCCAGTACTTC. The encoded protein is CATSDPRTSGETQYF.